This TCR beta chain was documented in a study of shared clonotypes between healthy human individuals. Positively selected for CCR7, the CD45RO-negative cells used as naive CD8 cells excluded terminally differentiated effector memory CD45RA+ cells. The CDR3 has 16 residues. Germline CDR1 is MNHNS and CDR2 is SASEGT. V trimming: 1 base; J trimming: 2 bases; junction bases outside the gene matches: 2. This table comes from immunoSEQ multiplex PCR, and its TCRdb copy is limited to in-frame clones, with some not included. The profile shows around 2,000,000 clones, about 95% of them singletons. Input material: naive CD8+ T cells sorted from blood. This sequence was found in a man younger than 35 in good health. This chain links TRBV6-1 with TRBJ2-1; 10 bases line up with TRBD1. CDR3 nucleotides: TGTGCCAGCAGTGAAGGACAGGGGGCCGCCTACAATGAGCAGTTCTTC. Amino acids: CASSEGQGAAYNEQFF.